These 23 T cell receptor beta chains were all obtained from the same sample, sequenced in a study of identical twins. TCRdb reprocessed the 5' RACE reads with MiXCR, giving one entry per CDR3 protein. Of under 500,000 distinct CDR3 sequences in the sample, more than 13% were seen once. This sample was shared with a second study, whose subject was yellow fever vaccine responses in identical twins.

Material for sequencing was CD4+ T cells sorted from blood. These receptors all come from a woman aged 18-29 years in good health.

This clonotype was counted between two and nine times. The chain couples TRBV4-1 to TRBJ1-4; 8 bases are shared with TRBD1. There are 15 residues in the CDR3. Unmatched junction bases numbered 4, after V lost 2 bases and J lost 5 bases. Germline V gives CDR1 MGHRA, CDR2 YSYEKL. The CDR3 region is CASSQTGTGNEKLFF. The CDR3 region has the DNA TGCGCCAGCAGCCAAACCGGGACAGGAAATGAAAAACTGTTTTTT.

In DNA, the CDR3 is TGTGCCAGCAGCCCTCTCGACGGCTCCTCCTACGAGCAGTACTTC. Amino acid sequence: CASSPLDGSSYEQYF. J is TRBJ2-7 and V is TRBV14, with D hard to call. There are 15 residues in the CDR3. Germline V gene sequence: CDR1 SGHDN, CDR2 FVKESK. Trimming removed 4 bases at V and 0 bases at J, with 13 bases between.

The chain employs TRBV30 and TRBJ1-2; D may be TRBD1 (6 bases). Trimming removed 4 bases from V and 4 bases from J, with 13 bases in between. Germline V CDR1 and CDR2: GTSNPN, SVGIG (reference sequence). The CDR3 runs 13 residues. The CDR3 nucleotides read TGTGCCTGGATTCTGGGGGCAGGCTATGGCTACACCTTC. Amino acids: CAWILGAGYGYTF.

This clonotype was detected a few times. This chain's CDR3 is CAISESPTGGSTDTQYF. Here the CDR3 DNA reads TGTGCCATCAGTGAGTCGCCGACAGGGGGGAGCACAGATACGCAGTATTTT. The V and J genes are TRBV10-3 and TRBJ2-3; 9 bases line up with TRBD1. Trimming took 0 bases from V and 0 from J; bases not matched to a gene: 4. There are 17 residues in the CDR3. Germline CDR1 and CDR2: ENHRY and SYGVKD.

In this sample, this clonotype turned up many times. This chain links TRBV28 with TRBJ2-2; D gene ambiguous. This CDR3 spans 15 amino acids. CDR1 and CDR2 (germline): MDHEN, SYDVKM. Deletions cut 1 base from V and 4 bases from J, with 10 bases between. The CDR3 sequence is CASSLFGQITGELFF. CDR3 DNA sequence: TGTGCCAGCAGTTTATTTGGGCAGATCACCGGGGAGCTGTTTTTT.

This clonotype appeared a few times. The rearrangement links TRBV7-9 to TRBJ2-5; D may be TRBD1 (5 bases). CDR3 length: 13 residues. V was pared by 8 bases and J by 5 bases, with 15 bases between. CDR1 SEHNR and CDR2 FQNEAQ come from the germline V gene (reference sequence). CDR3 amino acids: CASATGSRETQYF. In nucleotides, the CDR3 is TGTGCCAGCGCAACAGGCTCGCGGGAGACCCAGTACTTC.

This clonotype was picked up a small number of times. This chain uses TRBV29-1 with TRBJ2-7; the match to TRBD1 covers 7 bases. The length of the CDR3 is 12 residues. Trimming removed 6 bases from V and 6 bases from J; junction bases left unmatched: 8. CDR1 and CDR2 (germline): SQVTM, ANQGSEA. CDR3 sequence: CSVATGVGEQYF. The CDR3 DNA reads TGCAGCGTGGCAACAGGGGTAGGCGAGCAGTACTTC.

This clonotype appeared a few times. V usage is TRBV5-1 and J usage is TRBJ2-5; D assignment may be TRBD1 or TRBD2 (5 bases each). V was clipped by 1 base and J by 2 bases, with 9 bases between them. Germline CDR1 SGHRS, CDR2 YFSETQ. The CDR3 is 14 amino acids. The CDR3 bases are TGCGCCAGCAGCTTGCTGGGGGTACAAGAGACCCAGTACTTC. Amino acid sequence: CASSLLGVQETQYF.

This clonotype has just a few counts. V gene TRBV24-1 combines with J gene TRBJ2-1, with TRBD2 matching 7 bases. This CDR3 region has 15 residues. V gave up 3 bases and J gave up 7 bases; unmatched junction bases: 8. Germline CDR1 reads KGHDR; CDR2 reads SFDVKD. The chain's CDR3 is CATSDKTSSVNEQFF. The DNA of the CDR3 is TGTGCCACCAGTGATAAGACTAGCAGTGTGAATGAGCAGTTCTTC.

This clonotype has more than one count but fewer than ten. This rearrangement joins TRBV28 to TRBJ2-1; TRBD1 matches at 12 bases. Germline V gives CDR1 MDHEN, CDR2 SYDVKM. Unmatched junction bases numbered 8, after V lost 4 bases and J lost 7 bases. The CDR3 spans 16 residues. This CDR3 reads CASSSTGTGGHNEQFF. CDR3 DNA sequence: TGTGCCAGCAGTTCAACCGGGACAGGGGGCCATAATGAGCAGTTCTTC.

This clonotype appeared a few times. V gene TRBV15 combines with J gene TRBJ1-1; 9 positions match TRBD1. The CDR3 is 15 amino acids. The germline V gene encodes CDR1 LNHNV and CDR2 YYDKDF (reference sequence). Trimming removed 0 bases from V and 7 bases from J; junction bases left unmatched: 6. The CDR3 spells CATSREQGARSEAFF. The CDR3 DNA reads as TGTGCCACCAGCAGAGAACAGGGGGCGCGCAGTGAAGCTTTCTTT. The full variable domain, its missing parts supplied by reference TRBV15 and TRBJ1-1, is DAMVIQNPRYQVTQFGKPVTLSCSQTLNHNVMYWYQQKSSQAPKLLFHYYDKDFNNEADTPDNFQSRRPNTSFCFLDIRSPGLGDTAMYLCATSREQGARSEAFFGQGTRLTVV.

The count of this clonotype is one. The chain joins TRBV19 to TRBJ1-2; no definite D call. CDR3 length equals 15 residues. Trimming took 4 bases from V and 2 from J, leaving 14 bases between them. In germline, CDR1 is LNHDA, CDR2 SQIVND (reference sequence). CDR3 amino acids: CASSTFFTSNYGYTF. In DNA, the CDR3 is TGTGCCAGTAGTACGTTTTTTACATCAAACTATGGCTACACCTTC. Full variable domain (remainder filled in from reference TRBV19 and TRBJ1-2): DGGITQSPKYLFRKEGQNVTLSCEQNLNHDAMYWYRQDPGQGLRLIYYSQIVNDFQKGDIAEGYSVSREKKESFPLTVTSAQKNPTAFYLCASSTFFTSNYGYTFGSGTRLTVV.

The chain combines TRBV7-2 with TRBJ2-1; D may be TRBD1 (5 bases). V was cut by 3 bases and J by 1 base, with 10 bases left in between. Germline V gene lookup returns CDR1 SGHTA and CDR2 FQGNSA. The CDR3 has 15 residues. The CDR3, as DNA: TGTGCCAGCAGCTTTTGGGGCGGTTCCTACAATGAGCAGTTCTTC. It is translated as CASSFWGGSYNEQFF.

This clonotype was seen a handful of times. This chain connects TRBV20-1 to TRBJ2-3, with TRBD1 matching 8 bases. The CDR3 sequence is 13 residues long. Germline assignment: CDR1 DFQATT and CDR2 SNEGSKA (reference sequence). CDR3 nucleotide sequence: TGCAGCAACGACAGGGGCGGAACAGATACGCAGTATTTT. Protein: CSNDRGGTDTQYF.

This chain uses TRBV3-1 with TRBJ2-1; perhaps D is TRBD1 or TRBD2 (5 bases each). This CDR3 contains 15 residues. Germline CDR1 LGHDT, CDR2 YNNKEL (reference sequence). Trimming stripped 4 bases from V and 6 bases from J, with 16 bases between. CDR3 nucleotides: TGTGCCAGCAGCCCAGGGACCGAGAAGGTCAATGAGCAGTTCTTC. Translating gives CASSPGTEKVNEQFF.

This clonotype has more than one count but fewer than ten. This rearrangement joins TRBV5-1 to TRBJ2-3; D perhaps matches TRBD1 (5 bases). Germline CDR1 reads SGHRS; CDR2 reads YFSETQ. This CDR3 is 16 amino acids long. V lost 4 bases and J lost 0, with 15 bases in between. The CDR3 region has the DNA TGCGCCAGCAGCCCGCAGACAGCACTAAGCACAGATACGCAGTATTTT. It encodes CASSPQTALSTDTQYF.

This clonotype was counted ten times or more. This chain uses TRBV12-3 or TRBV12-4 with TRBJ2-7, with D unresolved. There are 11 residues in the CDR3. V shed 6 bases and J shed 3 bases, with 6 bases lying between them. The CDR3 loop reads CASSRYYEQYF. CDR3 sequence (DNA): TGTGCCAGCAGCCGTTACTACGAGCAGTACTTC.

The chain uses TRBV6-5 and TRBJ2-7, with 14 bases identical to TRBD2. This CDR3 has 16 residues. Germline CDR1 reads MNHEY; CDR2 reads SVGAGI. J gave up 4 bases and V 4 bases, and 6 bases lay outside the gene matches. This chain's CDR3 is CASSSPRTSGRYEQYF. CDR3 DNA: TGTGCCAGCAGTTCCCCTCGGACTAGCGGGAGGTACGAGCAGTACTTC.

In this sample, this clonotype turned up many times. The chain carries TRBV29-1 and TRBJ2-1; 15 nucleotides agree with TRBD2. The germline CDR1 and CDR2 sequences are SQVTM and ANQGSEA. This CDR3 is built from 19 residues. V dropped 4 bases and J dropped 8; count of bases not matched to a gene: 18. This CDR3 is CSVVPPGTGGTSGRYEQFF. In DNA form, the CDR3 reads TGCAGCGTTGTGCCCCCCGGGACAGGGGGGACTAGCGGGAGGTATGAGCAGTTCTTC.

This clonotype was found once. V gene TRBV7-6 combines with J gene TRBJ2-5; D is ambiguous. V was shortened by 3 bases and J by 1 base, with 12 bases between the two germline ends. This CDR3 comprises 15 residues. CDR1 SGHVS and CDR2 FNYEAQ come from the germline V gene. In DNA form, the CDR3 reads TGTGCCAGCAGCTTGAAGAACACGGGCCAAGAGACCCAGTACTTC. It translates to CASSLKNTGQETQYF.

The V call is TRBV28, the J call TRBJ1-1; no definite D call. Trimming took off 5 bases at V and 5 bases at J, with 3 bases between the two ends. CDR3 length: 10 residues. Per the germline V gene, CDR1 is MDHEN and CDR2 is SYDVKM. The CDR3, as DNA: TGTGCCAGCAGTGGTACTGAAGCTTTCTTT. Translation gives CASSGTEAFF.

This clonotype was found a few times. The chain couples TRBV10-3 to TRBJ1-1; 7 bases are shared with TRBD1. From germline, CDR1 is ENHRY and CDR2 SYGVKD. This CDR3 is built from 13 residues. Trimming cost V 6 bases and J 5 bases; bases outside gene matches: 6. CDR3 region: CAIRTTGYTEAFF. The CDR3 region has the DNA TGTGCCATCAGGACGACAGGGTATACTGAAGCTTTCTTT.

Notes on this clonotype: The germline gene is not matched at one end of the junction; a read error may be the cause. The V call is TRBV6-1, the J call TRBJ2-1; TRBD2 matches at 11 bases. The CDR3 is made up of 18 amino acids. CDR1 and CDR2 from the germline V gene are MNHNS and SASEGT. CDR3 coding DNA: TGTGCCATCAGTGAAGTGCTAGCGGGGGGCAAACCCTACAATGAGCAGTTCTTC. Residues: CAISEVLAGGKPYNEQFF.